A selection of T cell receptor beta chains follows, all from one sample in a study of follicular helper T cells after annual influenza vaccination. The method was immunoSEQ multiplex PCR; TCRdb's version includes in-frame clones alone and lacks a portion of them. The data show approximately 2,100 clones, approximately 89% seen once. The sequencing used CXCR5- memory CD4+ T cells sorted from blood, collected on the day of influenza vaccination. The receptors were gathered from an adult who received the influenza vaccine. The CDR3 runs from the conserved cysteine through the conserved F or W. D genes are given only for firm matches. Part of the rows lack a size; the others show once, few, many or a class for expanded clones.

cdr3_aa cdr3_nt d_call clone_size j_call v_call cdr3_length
CASRGDRTWFF TGCGCCAGCAGGGGGGACAGGACGTGGTTCTTC TRBD1 - TRBJ2-1 TRBV5-1 11
CASSSGSGGYEQYF TGTGCCAGTAGCTCTGGGTCAGGAGGCTACGAGCAGTACTTC - - TRBJ2-7 TRBV19 14
CASSQDGQVFSGANVLTF TGCGCCAGCAGCCAAGACGGACAGGTCTTCTCTGGGGCCAACGTCCTGACTTTC TRBD1 - TRBJ2-6 TRBV4-3 18
CASSPRGGQNTEAFF TGTGCCAGCAGCCCTAGAGGAGGACAGAACACTGAAGCTTTCTTT - - TRBJ1-1 TRBV7-2 15
CAWSVLGTGQDTIYF TGTGCCTGGAGTGTTTTGGGGACAGGGCAAGACACCATATATTTT TRBD1 - TRBJ1-3 TRBV30 15
CASSAGGLQETQYF TGTGCCAGCAGCGCGGGCGGGTTACAAGAGACCCAGTACTTC - - TRBJ2-5 TRBV9 14
CASTPQRGNYEQYF TGTGCCAGCACCCCCCAGCGGGGGAACTACGAGCAGTACTTC TRBD2 few TRBJ2-7 TRBV2 14
CASSFIGGETQYF TGTGCCAGCAGCTTTATAGGGGGAGAGACCCAGTACTTC - - TRBJ2-5 TRBV7-2 13
CASRQSLFTGYTF TGTGCCAGCAGACAGTCTCTGTTCACGGGCTACACCTTC - - TRBJ1-2 TRBV6-6 13
CTSSQESPSGTYEQYF TGCACCAGCAGCCAAGAGTCGCCTAGCGGGACCTACGAGCAGTACTTC - - TRBJ2-7 TRBV1 16
CSVEDSTDTQYF TGCAGCGTTGAGGACAGCACAGATACGCAGTATTTT - - TRBJ2-3 TRBV29-1 12
CASSPRGSGSAGELFF TGTGCCAGTAGTCCCAGGGGGAGCGGGAGTGCCGGGGAGCTGTTTTTT - - TRBJ2-2 TRBV19 16
CAWSYRGEKLFF TGTGCCTGGAGTTACAGAGGAGAAAAACTGTTTTTT - - TRBJ1-4 TRBV30 12
CSVGLAGRDTQYF TGCAGCGTTGGACTAGCGGGACGGGATACGCAGTATTTT TRBD2 - TRBJ2-3 TRBV29-1 13
CASSAPGPGQEKLFF TGTGCCAGCAGCGCCCCGGGGCCCGGACAGGAAAAACTGTTTTTT - once TRBJ1-4 TRBV28 15
CASSSSGVETQYF TGTGCCAGTAGTTCCTCAGGGGTAGAGACCCAGTACTTC - once TRBJ2-5 TRBV19 13
CASRQVSSNQPQHF TGTGCCAGCAGACAGGTCTCTAGCAATCAGCCCCAGCATTTT - - TRBJ1-5 TRBV6-6 14
CASSLDRGGNLRETQYF TGCGCCAGCAGCTTGGATCGGGGGGGAAACCTCCGGGAGACCCAGTACTTC TRBD2 - TRBJ2-5 TRBV5-1 17
CASSFPGGGGYTF TGTGCCAGCAGTTTCCCAGGCGGGGGGGGCTACACCTTC - - TRBJ1-2 TRBV27 13
CASSHTGTRNTEAFF TGTGCCAGCAGCCACACCGGGACCCGGAACACTGAAGCTTTCTTT - - TRBJ1-1 TRBV7-2 15
CASSLGAGTQETQYF TGTGCCAGCAGCTTAGGGGCGGGAACTCAAGAGACCCAGTACTTC - - TRBJ2-5 TRBV7-7 15